This entry is about one T cell receptor beta chain. Its antigen is undetermined. The data stem from a study of identifying expanded T cells in peripheral blood. Using immunoSEQ multiplex PCR, the repertoire was profiled, and TCRdb retains in-frame clones only, with some absent. The data contain over 100,000 clones, around 88% of them seen just once; the ten biggest clones take up 12% to 15%. Study observations and caveats: Variance in clone template counts between approximately two-week samples significantly increased with total template count across all healthy donors. Around 1.2 clones differed between technical replicates, versus approximately 16 and 20 over time.

This CDR3 has 13 residues. The V gene lost 1 base and the J gene lost 8 bases, with 9 bases spanning the gap. Germline V gene data show CDR1 as MGHDK and CDR2 as SYGVNS. The sample comprised blood. This sequence joins TRBV25-1 and TRBJ2-1; D possibly matches TRBD1 or TRBD2 (6 bases each). The source of this sequence is a person aged 18 to 70 in good health. This chain's CDR3 is CASSEWGAYEQFF. As DNA, the CDR3 is TGTGCCAGCAGTGAATGGGGGGCCTATGAGCAGTTCTTC.